Presented here are 18 T cell receptor beta chains from one specimen sequenced in a study of CD4+ T cells in melanoma. Profiling relied on immunoSEQ multiplex PCR, and the TCRdb table lists in-frame clones only, not all of them. Of 9,500 to 10,000 clones in the sample, about 72% are singletons; the top ten hold around 17%. The sequenced material came from cells from a culture (not recorded whether cultured in vitro). The receptors were sampled from a human donor with melanoma.

The CDR3 reads CASTDPGAVNQPQHF. The CDR3 DNA sequence: TGTGCCAGCACCGACCCAGGGGCCGTAAATCAGCCCCAGCATTTT. This sequence joins TRBV6-6 and TRBJ1-5, with D perhaps TRBD1 (6 bases). Trimming cost V 7 bases and J 4 bases, with 17 bases left between them. CDR1 and CDR2 from the germline V gene are MNHNY and SVGAGI (reference sequence). CDR3 length: 15 amino acids.

This rearrangement joins TRBV5-1 to TRBJ2-2; no reliable D call. The CDR3 is made up of 13 amino acids. Germline CDR1 and CDR2: SGHRS and YFSETQ. Trimming cost V 0 bases and J 6 bases, with 6 bases left between them. As DNA, the CDR3 is TGCGCCAGCAGCTTGGAAGGGTCCGGGGAGCTGTTTTTT. Translating gives CASSLEGSGELFF.

This sequence joins TRBV18 and TRBJ2-7, with no clear D. CDR3 length equals 16 residues. Trimming cost V 0 bases and J 0 bases, with 12 bases left between them. The germline V gene encodes CDR1 KGHSH and CDR2 LQKENI. The CDR3 bases are TGTGCCAGCTCACCACCCGGACCGATGCACTCCTACGAGCAGTACTTC. Encoded protein: CASSPPGPMHSYEQYF.

The sample holds one count of this clone. J is TRBJ2-6 and V is TRBV11-2; no clear D. Trimming left V 4 bases short and J 2 bases short, with 9 bases between. The CDR3 extends over 15 amino acids. From germline, CDR1 is SGHAT and CDR2 FQNNGV. In nucleotides, the CDR3 is TGTGCCAGCAGCTCCCAATCGGCTGGGGCCAACGTCCTGACTTTC. Its translation: CASSSQSAGANVLTF.

The chain recombines TRBV5-4 with TRBJ2-3, with 11 bases identical to TRBD2. The CDR3 spans 15 residues. The V gene end was trimmed by 4 bases and the J gene end by 7 bases; junction bases not matched to a gene: 8. Germline loops: CDR1 SGHNT, CDR2 YYREEE (reference sequence). In DNA, the CDR3 is TGTGCCAGCAGCCCAGACGGGACTAGCGGAAATACGCAGTATTTT. Translation: CASSPDGTSGNTQYF.

This clone has just one count. V is TRBV7-8 and J is TRBJ1-1; D might be TRBD1 (5 bases). Germline CDR1 is SGHVS and CDR2 is FQNEAQ. The CDR3 loop spans 17 amino acids. V shed 1 base and J shed 10 bases, with 25 bases lying between them. The CDR3 DNA reads as TGTGCCAGCAGCTTAGTCGGAGGTAACGGGGCGCGTGTCGGAGCTTTCTTT. Translated, it gives CASSLVGGNGARVGAFF.

The chain uses TRBV18 and TRBJ2-1; D possibly corresponds to TRBD1 (6 bases). CDR1 is KGHSH and CDR2 is LQKENI in the germline V gene. Trimming removed 2 bases at V and 5 bases at J, with 7 bases between. The length of the CDR3 is 13 residues. The CDR3, as DNA: TGTGCCAGCTCACCAGGGGGCCACAATGAGCAGTTCTTC. It is translated as CASSPGGHNEQFF.

The V and J genes are TRBV7-9 and TRBJ1-6, with no clear D. The CDR3 extends over 17 amino acids. Germline CDR1 and CDR2: SEHNR and FQNEAQ (reference sequence). The germline V and J ends were trimmed by 5 bases and 9 bases, with 23 bases remaining between them. The CDR3 DNA reads as TGTGCCAGCAGCCAAAAACCTGGCGGGGTAGAAGGTTCACCCCTCCACTTT. Translated, it gives CASSQKPGGVEGSPLHF.

The chain carries TRBV4-1 and TRBJ2-7; D is tentatively TRBD1 or TRBD2 (5 bases each). CDR1 MGHRA and CDR2 YSYEKL come from the germline V gene. The V end lost 4 bases, the J end lost 3 bases, and 13 bases lay between the germline ends. This CDR3 has 14 amino acids. The DNA for the CDR3 is TGCGCCAGCAGCCCTAACCGGGACGGCTACGAGCAGTACTTC. Translation: CASSPNRDGYEQYF.

The J gene is TRBJ1-2, the V gene TRBV4-1, with 7 bases lining up with TRBD1. J was trimmed by 4 bases and V by 0 bases; bases with no gene match: 11. The CDR3 consists of 17 residues. Looked up from germline, CDR1 is MGHRA and CDR2 is YSYEKL. The CDR3 DNA is TGCGCCAGCAGCCAAGACCCGATATCGGGACAGTTCTATGGCTACACCTTC. This codes for CASSQDPISGQFYGYTF.

The chain carries TRBV10-3 and TRBJ2-7; D perhaps matches TRBD2 (5 bases). The CDR3 runs 14 residues. CDR1 is ENHRY and CDR2 is SYGVKD in the germline V gene. V dropped 6 bases and J dropped 0 bases, with 12 bases sitting between them. Here the CDR3 DNA reads TGTGCCATCAGGGGAGTTGGGAGCTCCTACGAGCAGTACTTC. Protein: CAIRGVGSSYEQYF.

This clone appeared once. The chain joins TRBV6-6 to TRBJ1-2; D is possibly TRBD1 (6 bases). The CDR3 sequence is 15 residues long. The V end lost 7 bases, the J end lost 3 bases, and 18 bases lay between the germline ends. Per germline, CDR1 MNHNY and CDR2 SVGAGI (reference sequence). CDR3 sequence: CASKETGTYDYGYTF. The CDR3 DNA reads as TGTGCCAGCAAAGAAACCGGGACATACGACTATGGCTACACCTTC.

The chain links TRBV6-1 to TRBJ1-2; 9 positions agree with TRBD1. This CDR3 has 15 amino acids. Trimming removed 6 bases from V and 4 bases from J; junction bases left unmatched: 9. Germline CDR1 MNHNS, CDR2 SASEGT. CDR3 in amino acids: CASSPYGQGSYGYTF. As DNA, the CDR3 is TGTGCCAGCAGCCCTTATGGACAGGGGAGCTATGGCTACACCTTC.

The chain uses TRBV2 and TRBJ1-5; 8 bases are a match to TRBD1. The germline V gene has CDR1 SNHLY and CDR2 FYNNEI. V lost 6 bases and J lost 2; bases outside the gene matches: 12. The CDR3 extends over 17 amino acids. The CDR3 DNA reads as TGTGCCAGCAGCCCGGGACAGGAAGGGAGTGGCAATCAGCCCCAGCATTTT. It is translated as CASSPGQEGSGNQPQHF.

This rearrangement joins TRBV6-1 to TRBJ2-1, with 8 bases that match TRBD2. V dropped 5 bases and J dropped 1; count of bases not matched to a gene: 4. This CDR3 has 15 residues. CDR1 and CDR2 (germline): MNHNS, SASEGT. The CDR3 DNA sequence: TGTGCCAGCAGTCGAGCGGGGGAGTCCTACAATGAGCAGTTCTTC. The encoded protein is CASSRAGESYNEQFF.

The genes are TRBV5-1 and TRBJ2-2, with D unresolved. V was shortened by 0 bases and J by 6 bases, with 6 bases between the two germline ends. The CDR3 has 13 residues. Germline V CDR1 and CDR2: SGHRS, YFSETQ. The CDR3 coding sequence is TGCGCCAGCAGCTTGGAAGTCCCCGGGGAGCTGTTTTTT. It is translated as CASSLEVPGELFF.

V gene TRBV11-2 combines with J gene TRBJ1-2; D perhaps matches TRBD1 (6 bases). The CDR3 has 14 residues. Germline lookup yields CDR1 SGHAT and CDR2 FQNNGV. Deletions cut 3 bases from V and 5 bases from J, with 13 bases between. CDR3 in DNA: TGTGCCAGCAGCTTCCACAGGGAGACGTATGGCTACACCTTC. Protein: CASSFHRETYGYTF.

The genes are TRBV7-9 and TRBJ2-7, with D possibly TRBD1 on 6 matching bases. The length of the CDR3 is 13 residues. The V end was cut by 6 bases, the J end by 3 bases, with 12 bases between. Germline loops: CDR1 SEHNR, CDR2 FQNEAQ (reference sequence). The CDR3 region is CASRKDRNYEQYF. The CDR3 DNA reads as TGTGCCAGCAGGAAAGACAGGAACTACGAGCAGTACTTC.